This T cell receptor (beta chain) came from a study of blood T cell repertoires in COVID-19. Across the whole study: From the United States, Italy and Spain came samples of acute and convalescent COVID-19.

Clones were read by immunoSEQ multiplex PCR, and TCRdb kept only the in-frame ones, dropping some. The table includes 120,000 to 150,000 clones, approximately 80% detected once. Participants were aged roughly 18 to 89 years from approximately 23 US areas. For recovered donors of Cohort 3, there were two negative PCRs, clearance, or symptom resolution. V was clipped by 4 bases and J by 1 base, with 10 bases between them. The CDR3 consists of 14 residues. The germline CDR1 and CDR2 sequences are SGDLS and YYNGEE. The chain carries TRBV9 and TRBJ2-3, with D unresolved. Specimen: PBMCs or T cells enriched from blood (not recorded which). This TCR derives from a woman between 35 and 50 years old who had recovered from COVID-19. For the CDR3, the DNA is TGTGCCAGCAGCCCCGCCTCGGGCACAGATACGCAGTATTTT. Amino acid sequence: CASSPASGTDTQYF.